These 32 T cell receptor beta chains were all obtained from the same sample, sequenced in a study of technical replicates of blood from a few donors. Clones were read by immunoSEQ multiplex PCR, and TCRdb kept only the in-frame ones, dropping some. The sample consists of about 81,000 clones, 90% to 96% of them appearing once. The source material was T cells isolated from PBMCs. Receptor source: a human donor in good health.

The chain couples TRBV9 to TRBJ2-1; 8 bases are shared with TRBD2. The germline V gene encodes CDR1 SGDLS and CDR2 YYNGEE. J was trimmed by 5 bases and V by 3 bases; bases with no gene match: 10. The CDR3 contains 16 residues. The CDR3: CASSAALAGPHNEQFF. CDR3 sequence (DNA): TGTGCCAGCAGCGCCGCCCTAGCGGGCCCCCACAATGAGCAGTTCTTC.

J is TRBJ2-1 and V is TRBV5-4, with 9 positions matching TRBD1. Germline lookup yields CDR1 SGHNT and CDR2 YYREEE (reference sequence). The CDR3 covers 14 residues. V shed 1 base, J shed 9 bases, and the junction held 5 bases outside the gene matches. The CDR3 DNA sequence: TGTGCCAGCAGCTTGTGGGGGACAGGGAGTGAGCAGTTCTTC. Amino acid sequence: CASSLWGTGSEQFF.

This clone has only a few counts. V gene TRBV5-4 combines with J gene TRBJ2-4, with 7 bases that match TRBD2. The J segment lost 2 bases and the V segment lost 2 bases, leaving 1 base of the junction unmatched. Germline assignment: CDR1 SGHNT and CDR2 YYREEE (reference sequence). This CDR3 comprises 14 residues. The CDR3 here is CASSLAGSKNIQYF. The CDR3 region has the DNA TGTGCCAGCAGCTTAGCGGGATCCAAAAACATTCAGTACTTC.

This clone has a single count. This chain links TRBV12-5 with TRBJ1-3; D is ambiguous. Germline CDR1 and CDR2: LGHNT and FRNRAP. CDR3 length: 15 residues. V dropped 6 bases and J dropped 2 bases, with 14 bases sitting between them. DNA of the CDR3: TGTGCTAGTGGAGTGAGGAGCCGCCCTGGAAACACCATATATTTT. It is translated as CASGVRSRPGNTIYF.

This clone was seen only once. The gene calls are TRBV7-8 and TRBJ2-1; TRBD1 agrees at 12 bases. V shed 4 bases and J 10 bases; nucleotides not matched to a gene: 8. CDR3 size: 15 residues. Germline loops: CDR1 SGHVS, CDR2 FQNEAQ. CDR3 nucleotide sequence: TGTGCCAGCAGCTCCCCGGGACAGGGGGCCGGGGAGCAGTTCTTC. It yields the protein CASSSPGQGAGEQFF.

The V gene is TRBV15, the J gene TRBJ1-2, with a weak D call TRBD1 (6 bases). Germline values: CDR1 LNHNV, CDR2 YYDKDF (reference sequence). Trimming took off 3 bases at V and 8 bases at J, with 19 bases between the two ends. The CDR3 length is 15 residues. The CDR3 protein is CATSSPRDTKRGYTF. The DNA of the CDR3 is TGTGCCACCAGCAGTCCACGGGACACCAAACGAGGCTACACCTTC.

The chain links TRBV9 to TRBJ2-1; 8 bases line up with TRBD2. Germline CDR1 reads SGDLS; CDR2 reads YYNGEE. V was pared by 0 bases and J by 4 bases, with 6 bases of the junction left unmatched. The CDR3 runs to 16 residues. This chain's CDR3 is CASSVARTGGYNEQFF. CDR3 DNA: TGTGCCAGCAGCGTAGCTCGAACGGGAGGGTACAATGAGCAGTTCTTC.

The rearrangement joins TRBV5-8 to TRBJ1-4, with no clear D. Trimming pared 0 bases from V and 5 bases from J, leaving 11 bases between. This CDR3 contains 15 residues. The V gene's germline CDR1 is SGHTS and CDR2 YDEGEE. CDR3 protein: CASSLAGVGNEKLFF. DNA of the CDR3: TGTGCCAGCAGCTTGGCCGGGGTAGGAAATGAAAAACTGTTTTTT.

The CDR3 DNA reads as TGCGCCAGCAGCCGAAAGCGGGATGCCTACAATGAGCAGTTCTTC. The encoded protein is CASSRKRDAYNEQFF. This rearrangement joins TRBV5-1 to TRBJ2-1, with 7 bases fitting TRBD2. Looked up from germline, CDR1 is SGHRS and CDR2 is YFSETQ. V was clipped by 4 bases and J by 2 bases; unmatched bases: 6. The CDR3 is 15 amino acids.

This clone was detected once. The CDR3 sequence: CASSAQGRNTGELFF. In DNA, the CDR3 is TGTGCCAGCAGCGCCCAGGGGCGGAACACCGGGGAGCTGTTTTTT. This chain joins TRBV9 and TRBJ2-2; D is perhaps TRBD1 (6 bases). The V end was cut by 3 bases, the J end by 1 base, with 10 bases between. This CDR3 has 15 amino acids. Germline CDR1 SGDLS, CDR2 YYNGEE.

The V call is TRBV10-1, the J call TRBJ1-2; no definite D call. Germline V lookup: CDR1 WNHNN, CDR2 SYGVQD (reference sequence). The CDR3 contains 12 residues. Trimming cost V 6 bases and J 1 base, with 6 bases left between them. The CDR3 loop is CASSQINYGYTF. In DNA, the CDR3 is TGCGCCAGCAGCCAGATTAACTATGGCTACACCTTC.

The chain combines TRBV6-5 with TRBJ1-1; 7 bases are a match to TRBD1. Germline trimming cut 2 bases from V and 6 bases from J; bases unmatched to any gene: 6. Germline lookup yields CDR1 MNHEY and CDR2 SVGAGI. This CDR3 region has 14 residues. The CDR3 DNA follows: TGTGCCAGCAGTTACGAACAGGGGAGTCCTGAAGCTTTCTTT. Encoded protein: CASSYEQGSPEAFF.

This chain connects TRBV27 to TRBJ2-1; 7 bases are a match to TRBD2. Germline V gene data show CDR1 as MNHEY and CDR2 as SMNVEV (reference sequence). The V segment lost 2 bases and the J segment 4 bases; nucleotides outside the gene matches: 2. The CDR3 consists of 14 residues. In DNA form, the CDR3 reads TGTGCCAGCAGTTTACTAGCGGATTACAATGAGCAGTTCTTC. Translation: CASSLLADYNEQFF.

J is TRBJ2-7 and V is TRBV19; 8 bases align to TRBD2. Germline trimming cut 5 bases from V and 0 bases from J; bases unmatched to any gene: 3. The germline V gene has CDR1 LNHDA and CDR2 SQIVND (reference sequence). The CDR3 is 14 amino acids. The CDR3 protein is CASSPSGLSYEQYF. The CDR3 coding sequence is TGTGCCAGTAGTCCTAGCGGGCTCTCCTACGAGCAGTACTTC.

The V and J genes are TRBV7-3 and TRBJ2-2; 7 bases align to TRBD1. The V segment lost 5 bases and the J segment 4 bases; nucleotides outside the gene matches: 7. The germline CDR1 and CDR2 sequences are SGHTA and FQGTGA. The CDR3 is 15 amino acids. Here the CDR3 DNA reads TGTGCCAGCAGCGCACCCGGACAGGTCACCGGGGAGCTGTTTTTT. Its protein product is CASSAPGQVTGELFF.

V usage is TRBV6-1 and J usage is TRBJ2-7, with D possibly being TRBD2 (6 bases). Germline-derived CDR1 and CDR2 are MNHNS and SASEGT. Trimming took off 1 base at V and 6 bases at J, with 10 bases between the two ends. This CDR3 is 13 amino acids long. The CDR3 DNA follows: TGTGCCAGCAGTGAAGTACTAGCCGCCGAGCAGTACTTC. Translating gives CASSEVLAAEQYF.

This clone was seen only once. The chain combines TRBV27 with TRBJ1-2, with D maybe TRBD1 (5 bases). Germline values: CDR1 MNHEY, CDR2 SMNVEV (reference sequence). CDR3 size: 15 residues. V shed 5 bases and J shed 1 base, with 14 bases lying between them. The CDR3 here is CASSPGGVYNYGYTF. In DNA, the CDR3 is TGTGCCAGCAGTCCGGGGGGAGTCTATAACTATGGCTACACCTTC.

The chain links TRBV4-2 to TRBJ2-1; D is possibly TRBD1 (5 bases). V gave up 0 bases and J gave up 1 base, with 10 bases separating them. Germline V gene sequence: CDR1 LGHNA, CDR2 YNFKEQ. The CDR3 extends over 16 amino acids. CDR3 coding DNA: TGTGCCAGCAGCCAAGATGGTAGGGGTTCCTACAATGAGCAGTTCTTC. Protein sequence: CASSQDGRGSYNEQFF.

The V and J genes are TRBV15 and TRBJ2-5, with a tentative D call TRBD2 (6 bases). The CDR3 is made up of 16 amino acids. Germline loops: CDR1 LNHNV, CDR2 YYDKDF (reference sequence). Trimming cost V 0 bases and J 4 bases, with 15 bases left between them. The CDR3 bases are TGTGCCACCAGCAGAGAAAGTCCACTAGCCGGAGAGACCCAGTACTTC. It codes for CATSRESPLAGETQYF.

This chain uses TRBV6-1 with TRBJ1-2, with D possibly TRBD1 on 6 matching bases. Deletions cut 8 bases from V and 10 bases from J, with 11 bases between. This CDR3 spans 10 amino acids. Germline CDR1 is MNHNS and CDR2 is SASEGT. Here the CDR3 DNA reads TGTGCCAGCGGGACAACAGTCTACACCTTC. It is translated as CASGTTVYTF.

The V gene is TRBV7-9, the J gene TRBJ2-7; 14 bases are shared with TRBD2. The CDR3 consists of 17 residues. V dropped 5 bases and J dropped 5; count of bases not matched to a gene: 11. Germline V lookup: CDR1 SEHNR, CDR2 FQNEAQ (reference sequence). The DNA for the CDR3 is TGTGCCAGCAGCGCGAACCCGACTAGCGGGAGGGAACACGAGCAGTACTTC. Its translation: CASSANPTSGREHEQYF.

This sequence joins TRBV10-3 and TRBJ2-3; 7 bases are shared with TRBD2. V shed 5 bases and J 0 bases; nucleotides not matched to a gene: 5. Looked up from germline, CDR1 is ENHRY and CDR2 is SYGVKD. The CDR3 spans 15 residues. CDR3 in amino acids: CAISFTSASTDTQYF. CDR3 sequence (DNA): TGTGCCATCAGTTTTACTAGCGCTAGCACAGATACGCAGTATTTT.

The V and J genes are TRBV7-3 and TRBJ2-3; 7 positions agree with TRBD2. This CDR3 comprises 16 residues. The germline CDR1 and CDR2 sequences are SGHTA and FQGTGA. J lost 3 bases, V lost 5 bases, and 11 bases had no gene match. The CDR3 reads CASSRGLAEGTDTQYF. CDR3 DNA sequence: TGTGCCAGCAGCCGCGGGCTAGCGGAGGGAACAGATACGCAGTATTTT.

This chain joins TRBV19 and TRBJ2-7, with a tentative D call TRBD2 (5 bases). Trimming took off 7 bases at V and 4 bases at J, with 8 bases between the two ends. The CDR3 covers 11 residues. Per the germline V gene, CDR1 is LNHDA and CDR2 is SQIVND (reference sequence). CDR3 sequence (DNA): TGTGCCAGTACTCAGCGGTACGAGCAGTACTTC. Amino acids: CASTQRYEQYF.

In this sample, this clone turned up once. The chain carries TRBV30 and TRBJ2-3; D is undetermined. The length of the CDR3 is 12 residues. Trimming shortened V by 8 bases and J by 0 bases, and 9 bases separated the two germline ends. From germline, CDR1 is GTSNPN and CDR2 SVGIG (reference sequence). CDR3 nucleotides: TGTGCCCGGACCGAGAGCACAGATACGCAGTATTTT. As protein: CARTESTDTQYF.

The DNA for the CDR3 is TGTGCCAGCAGCTTAGTGTCAGTCTACACCTTC. Translated: CASSLVSVYTF. The chain couples TRBV7-9 to TRBJ1-2; D remains unclear. V lost 1 base and J lost 10, with 7 bases in between. Germline V lookup: CDR1 SEHNR, CDR2 FQNEAQ (reference sequence). The CDR3 runs 11 residues. Looking up the rest from reference TRBV7-9 and TRBJ1-2 gives the full variable domain: DTGVSQNPRHKITKRGQNVTFRCDPISEHNRLYWYRQTLGQGPEFLTYFQNEAQLEKSRLLSDRFSAERPKGSFSTLEIQRTEQGDSAMYLCASSLVSVYTFGSGTRLTVV.

The chain joins TRBV10-3 to TRBJ2-1, with D tentatively TRBD2 (6 bases). The V end was cut by 7 bases, the J end by 5 bases, with 12 bases between. This CDR3 spans 13 amino acids. From germline, CDR1 is ENHRY and CDR2 SYGVKD. This chain's CDR3 is CAIKPAGDNEQFF. CDR3 sequence (DNA): TGTGCCATCAAACCAGCGGGTGACAATGAGCAGTTCTTC.

This clone has only one observation. The chain combines TRBV6-1 with TRBJ1-1, with D perhaps matching TRBD1 (5 bases). Germline CDR1 MNHNS, CDR2 SASEGT. V dropped 4 bases and J dropped 5 bases, with 20 bases sitting between them. The CDR3 totals 16 residues. The CDR3 sequence: CASSVTPTAGGTEAFF. The CDR3 DNA is TGTGCCAGCAGTGTAACCCCGACAGCGGGTGGGACTGAAGCTTTCTTT.

The chain is built from TRBV10-1 and TRBJ2-7, with 10 nucleotides matching TRBD2. V gave up 6 bases and J gave up 4 bases; unmatched junction bases: 15. CDR3 length equals 17 residues. Per the germline V gene, CDR1 is WNHNN and CDR2 is SYGVQD (reference sequence). The CDR3 sequence is CASSDDRGEAGGYEQYF. In DNA form, the CDR3 reads TGCGCCAGCAGCGACGACAGGGGCGAAGCGGGAGGGTACGAGCAGTACTTC.

Worth noting for this clone: Other DNA sequences in the same sample also yield this CDR3. V is TRBV6-1 and J is TRBJ2-7; possible D gene TRBD1, 5 bases. Trimming removed 0 bases at V and 3 bases at J, with 9 bases between. Germline CDR1 is MNHNS and CDR2 is SASEGT. CDR3 length: 14 residues. This chain's CDR3 is CASSEAGRGYEQYF. The DNA for the CDR3 is TGTGCCAGCAGTGAAGCGGGTAGGGGCTACGAGCAGTACTTC.

This rearrangement joins TRBV2 to TRBJ2-7; 8 positions agree with TRBD1. There are 12 residues in the CDR3. V dropped 11 bases and J dropped 3; count of bases not matched to a gene: 6. Germline CDR1 reads SNHLY; CDR2 reads FYNNEI. The CDR3 loop is CASRTGSYEQYF. The CDR3 DNA follows: TGTGCCTCCCGGACAGGGAGCTACGAGCAGTACTTC.

The chain recombines TRBV7-9 with TRBJ1-4; D not resolved. This CDR3 spans 15 amino acids. CDR1 SEHNR and CDR2 FQNEAQ come from the germline V gene (reference sequence). Trimming removed 3 bases at V and 5 bases at J, with 13 bases between. The CDR3 is CASSLTTKGNEKLFF. In DNA form, the CDR3 reads TGTGCCAGCAGCTTGACTACAAAAGGAAATGAAAAACTGTTTTTT.